A single sample is the source of the 18 T cell receptor beta chains below, sequenced in a study of blood T cell repertoires in COVID-19. Assay: immunoSEQ multiplex PCR; the TCRdb copy retains only in-frame clones and omits some. The data contain approximately 150,000 clones, approximately 80% of them singletons. Sequenced sample: peripheral blood. The receptors were sampled from a woman aged 45-60 years with acute or convalescent COVID-19.

V and J are TRBV7-8 and TRBJ1-1, with a tentative D call TRBD1 (6 bases). Looked up from germline, CDR1 is SGHVS and CDR2 is FQNEAQ. V dropped 4 bases and J dropped 1 base, with 7 bases sitting between them. This CDR3 comprises 13 residues. CDR3: CASSWGQNTEAFF. The CDR3, as DNA: TGTGCCAGCAGCTGGGGGCAGAACACTGAAGCTTTCTTT.

The rearrangement links TRBV6-2 or TRBV6-3 to TRBJ2-2, with 9 bases fitting TRBD2. The CDR3 extends over 16 amino acids. V trimming: 5 bases; J trimming: 5 bases; junction bases outside the gene matches: 9. Per germline, CDR1 MNHEY and CDR2 SVGEGT. The CDR3 nucleotides read TGTGCCAGCAGTCTCCGCGGACTAGCGTCGACCGGGGAGCTGTTTTTT. Translation: CASSLRGLASTGELFF.

About this clone itself: The CDR3 does not end in the conserved phenylalanine or tryptophan, so this is likely a read error. It is unclear where the CDR3 begins or ends on the DNA, so no DNA is shown, and the CDR3 is as TCRdb lists it. The rearrangement links TRBV11-1 to TRBJ1-2. The germline V gene encodes CDR1 SGHAT and CDR2 FQDESV (reference sequence). The CDR3 is 13 amino acids in total, end residues counted. The CDR3 here is CASSVMEESTLEL.

The rearrangement uses TRBV10-3 and TRBJ1-2, with a tentative D call TRBD1 (5 bases). V was cut by 3 bases and J by 4 bases, with 15 bases left in between. The length of the CDR3 is 15 residues. Germline loops: CDR1 ENHRY, CDR2 SYGVKD. The CDR3 DNA reads TGTGCCATCAGTGATCCGGGGGGTTACAGCTATGGCTACACCTTC. Translation: CAISDPGGYSYGYTF.

V is TRBV23-1 and J is TRBJ2-7; TRBD2 is a possible D gene (6 bases). TRBV23-1 is designated an ORF whose function remains uncertain. The CDR3 spans 13 residues. Trimming removed 4 bases from V and 13 bases from J, with 20 bases in between. CDR3: CASSLGEAKRFYF. CDR3 DNA sequence: TGCGCCAGCAGTCTCGGGGAGGCCAAAAGGTTCTACTTC.

This chain joins TRBV6-2 or TRBV6-3 and TRBJ1-1; 9 positions agree with TRBD1. The CDR3 runs to 13 residues. Germline CDR1 and CDR2: MNHEY and SVGEGT. V was clipped by 6 bases and J by 4 bases; unmatched bases: 3. For the CDR3, the DNA is TGTGCCAGCAGCCCGACAGGGGGCACTGAAGCTTTCTTT. Translated, it gives CASSPTGGTEAFF.

The V gene is TRBV5-5, the J gene TRBJ1-3; D is undetermined. The CDR3 length is 12 residues. Germline V gene sequence: CDR1 SGHKS, CDR2 YYEKEE (reference sequence). With 2 bases removed from V and 7 bases from J, the gap between germline ends came to 7 bases. The CDR3 sequence is CASSLYANTIYF. DNA for the CDR3: TGTGCCAGCAGCTTATACGCGAACACCATATATTTT.

The V and J genes are TRBV30 and TRBJ1-2, with unresolved D. The CDR3 is made up of 12 amino acids. Between the trimmed V and J ends, which lost 2 bases and 8 bases, there was a span of 12 bases. CDR1 and CDR2 from the germline V gene are GTSNPN and SVGIG (reference sequence). CDR3 residues: CAWSTGDGGYTF. In nucleotides, the CDR3 is TGTGCCTGGAGTACGGGTGATGGGGGCTACACCTTC.

V is TRBV9 and J is TRBJ1-2; D might be TRBD1 (5 bases). Germline-derived CDR1 and CDR2 are SGDLS and YYNGEE. Trimming cost V 1 base and J 6 bases, with 10 bases left between them. The CDR3 loop spans 13 amino acids. DNA of the CDR3: TGTGCCAGCAGCGTAAAGTCAGGGAATGGCTACACCTTC. Amino acid sequence: CASSVKSGNGYTF.

This clone has just a few counts. The V and J genes are TRBV14 and TRBJ1-3, with 7 bases fitting TRBD1. CDR1 and CDR2 (germline): SGHDN, FVKESK. CDR3 length: 14 amino acids. V lost 0 bases and J lost 14; bases outside the gene matches: 10. This CDR3 reads CASSQEGVTGRVYF. CDR3 coding DNA: TGTGCCAGCAGCCAAGAAGGGGTGACAGGGCGAGTATATTTT.

The V gene is TRBV7-8, the J gene TRBJ1-2; D possibly corresponds to TRBD1 (5 bases). CDR3 length: 13 amino acids. V shed 5 bases and J shed 6 bases, with 13 bases lying between them. The germline CDR1 and CDR2 sequences are SGHVS and FQNEAQ. Written as DNA, the CDR3 is TGTGCCAGCAGCCTCAACTTAGGGGATGGCTACACCTTC. It specifies CASSLNLGDGYTF.

J is TRBJ2-1 and V is TRBV10-3; the D gene is possibly TRBD2 (6 bases). Per the germline V gene, CDR1 is ENHRY and CDR2 is SYGVKD. The V and J ends lost 5 bases and 5 bases respectively, with 16 bases between them. The CDR3 extends over 15 amino acids. The chain's CDR3 is CAISPEGPKNNEQFF. CDR3 nucleotides: TGTGCCATCAGTCCGGAGGGGCCCAAAAACAATGAGCAGTTCTTC.

V is TRBV18 and J is TRBJ2-7; possible D gene TRBD1, 6 bases. This CDR3 region has 14 residues. Trimming pared 3 bases from V and 3 bases from J, leaving 12 bases between. Germline CDR1 and CDR2: KGHSH and LQKENI. The CDR3 sequence: CASSPATGRYEQYF. The CDR3 DNA is TGTGCCAGCTCACCCGCAACAGGGCGCTACGAGCAGTACTTC.

This chain joins TRBV19 and TRBJ1-1; no reliable D call. Germline V CDR1 and CDR2: LNHDA, SQIVND (reference sequence). CDR3 length equals 15 residues. V was pared by 6 bases and J by 5 bases, with 19 bases between. CDR3 residues: CASSTRGWGSTEAFF. The CDR3 bases are TGTGCCAGTAGCACTCGGGGATGGGGATCGACTGAAGCTTTCTTT.

The V call is TRBV5-1, the J call TRBJ1-3; D gene uncertain. This CDR3 has 14 amino acids. Trimming stripped 0 bases from V and 1 base from J, with 5 bases between. Per the germline V gene, CDR1 is SGHRS and CDR2 is YFSETQ. The CDR3 sequence is CASSLGTSGNTIYF. The CDR3 DNA follows: TGCGCCAGCAGCTTGGGGACTTCTGGAAACACCATATATTTT.

The count of this clone is one. The chain has TRBV18 and TRBJ1-1; D might be TRBD1 (5 bases). The germline V and J ends were trimmed by 3 bases and 4 bases, with 18 bases remaining between them. The germline V gene encodes CDR1 KGHSH and CDR2 LQKENI. The CDR3 sequence is 16 residues long. CDR3 sequence: CASSPRGGEGRTEAFF. The CDR3 DNA reads TGTGCCAGCTCACCCCGGGGGGGTGAAGGTCGCACTGAAGCTTTCTTT.

This chain joins TRBV13 and TRBJ2-1, with 8 bases fitting TRBD2. Germline V CDR1 and CDR2: PRHDT, FYEKMQ (reference sequence). This CDR3 is 14 amino acids long. V was pared by 8 bases and J by 4 bases, with 7 bases of the junction left unmatched. The CDR3 nucleotides are TGTGCCAGCCTATCCAGCGGGGGTTACAATGAGCAGTTCTTC. This sequence encodes CASLSSGGYNEQFF.

The V gene is TRBV5-8, the J gene TRBJ1-1; D gene ambiguous. The CDR3 consists of 17 residues. Trimming left V 7 bases short and J 1 base short, with 23 bases between. The germline gives CDR1 SGHTS, CDR2 YDEGEE. The CDR3 DNA follows: TGTGCCAGCTCACGGGGTACCCGGGCCAACGAGAACACTGAAGCTTTCTTT. This encodes CASSRGTRANENTEAFF.